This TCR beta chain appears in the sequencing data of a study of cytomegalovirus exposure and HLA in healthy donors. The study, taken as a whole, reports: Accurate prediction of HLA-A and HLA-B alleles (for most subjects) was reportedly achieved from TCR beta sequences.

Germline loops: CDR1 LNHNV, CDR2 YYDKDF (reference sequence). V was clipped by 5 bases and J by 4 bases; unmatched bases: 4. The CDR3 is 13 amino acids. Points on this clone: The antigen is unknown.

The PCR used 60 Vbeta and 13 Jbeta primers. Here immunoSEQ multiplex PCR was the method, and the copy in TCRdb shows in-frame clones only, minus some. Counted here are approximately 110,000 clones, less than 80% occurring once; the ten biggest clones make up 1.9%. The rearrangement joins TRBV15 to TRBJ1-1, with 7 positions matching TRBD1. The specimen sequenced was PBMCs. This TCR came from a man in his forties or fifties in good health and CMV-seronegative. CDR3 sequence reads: CATSGDRVTEAFF. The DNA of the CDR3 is TGTGCCACCAGCGGCGACAGGGTCACTGAAGCTTTCTTT.